This T cell receptor beta chain was sequenced during a study of shared clonotypes between healthy human individuals (TCRdb year 2020). With regard to the full study: The cohort comprised a couple of women and a few men aged 18 to 49 years. For each donor, three plates each were used for CD4 naive and CD4 memory, two plates were used for CD8 naive, and one plate was used for CD8 memory. Between about 0.94 and 8.9 billion PBMCs per donor were obtained by leukapheresis. Different laboratories and diverse techniques were used to prepare libraries and sequence TCR repertoires, to increase sequencing depth and limit assay-specific biases. To estimate repertoire size and how much clonotype sharing occurs between individuals, the study deeply sequenced the blood TCR repertoires of several healthy adults.

For the CD8 naive samples, CD45RO-negative cells were positively selected for CCR7, yielding a CD45RA+CCR7+ population from which TemRA cells were excluded. The donors were healthy, HIV-negative adults with no recently reported acute infections or vaccinations. Every donor was a Caucasian adult living in Nashville, Tennessee, USA. After blood collection by leukapheresis, PBMCs were isolated using Ficoll-Histopaque density gradient centrifugation and then cryopreserved in the vapor phase of liquid nitrogen. Analytical flow cytometry was used to check the purity and quantity of every magnetically sorted T cell population. From each sorted fraction, genomic DNA was isolated and quantified by UV absorbance on a Nanodrop 2000c. TCR CDR3 regions were amplified from genomic DNA by multiplex PCR using the deep immunoSEQ assay. Genomic DNA extracted from each cell subset was distributed evenly over all wells of several immunoSEQ 96-well plates, and each plate served as one replicate. Each replicate PCR for sorted subsets received roughly 200 ng genomic DNA, equal to roughly 33,000 T cell genomes. Purified libraries were quantified with a Qubit 3.0 fluorometer, sized on a Bioanalyzer 2100, and re-quantified with the KAPA Library Quantification kit. Every immunoSEQ 96-well plate was sequenced on a dedicated single-read 150-cycle Illumina NextSeq 550 flow cell. The authors processed their data as follows. The immunoSEQ output contained only junctional sequences without quality scores, so filtering could not match that applied to full-length reads. Sequences were annotated with PyIR, a Python wrapper for IgBLAST v1.9, using IMGT germline references to assign V/J genes and CDR3. Any read was removed if the V/J assignment was weak (E-value above 1e-6), the CDR3 was missing, or the read contained stop codons, out-of-frame junctions, or ambiguous translated residues. V3J clonotypes were defined by identical inferred V gene, J gene, and CDR3 amino acid sequence. Percentage overlap between repertoires was computed as shared unique clonotypes divided by the size of the smaller repertoire. RTK rarefaction, the Chao1 estimator, and Recon v2.1 estimates of unobserved clonotypes were used to assess repertoire richness. Generation probabilities for all TCRbeta clonotypes obtained by the gDNA method from four donors were computed using OLGA. TCRdb re-hosts the immuneACCESS table, in-frame sequences only. Its copies lack some clones; in the studies checked, an unresolved V gene accounts for under half of them, and the cause for the rest is not known. V and J calls and clone size are those listed in that table; D and trimming were worked out from the DNA. The sample table lists under 1 million clones, about 91% of them with a count of one. 20% to 30% of the sample goes to the ten largest clones.

As to this clone: This clone's antigen is unknown. Base quality data are lacking; no much larger clone is found one base away. Additional DNA sequences in this sample encode the identical CDR3.

Broad study findings and their caveats: Incomplete sequencing was indicated by rarefaction of sorted-subset datasets, despite the large sequencing depth. Sharing across several donors was observed for roughly 5% of naive CD4, less than 4% of naive CD8, over 2% of memory CD4, and around 0.4% of memory CD8 clonotypes. Naive subsets generally had larger estimated clonotype richness than memory subsets did. Based on pairwise subsampling, the degree of clonotype sharing among donors was expected to be affected by sequencing depth. Clonotypes shared by all four sorted-subset donors showed higher generation probabilities than non-shared clonotypes. Because the study included a small number of donors, the genetic and exposure-history diversity represented was limited. Sampling was restricted to blood, and TCR repertoires in tissues likely differ from the TCR repertoires found in blood.

The sequence derives from a young man in good health. The sample taken for sequencing was naive CD8+ T cells sorted from blood. This specimen's cell subset or site label, interpreted: CD45RA+CCR7+.

Here is the DNA: TGTGCCAGCAGTTCGACAGGGAGTGAGCAGTACTTC. Translated, it gives CASSSTGSEQYF. The sequence links TRBV27 to TRBJ2-7; TRBD1 aligns with 7 central bases. Looking up the germline V gene (reference sequence) yields CDR1 MNHEY and CDR2 SMNVEV. The CDR3, from cysteine to phenylalanine, totals 12 residues. Solely the CDR3 DNA is kept, with 36 bases framed from the first base. Trimming accounts for 4 bases at V and 7 bases at J, while the number of junction bases matched to no gene is 4.